This entry lists 3 T cell receptor beta chains sequenced from one sample in a study of T cells in Graves' hyperthyroidism and ophthalmopathy. Using RNA transcripts as the source, TCR beta CDR3 regions were amplified. The TCR CDR3 was amplified in a first-round RT-PCR using the HTBI primer set. One entry per CDR3 protein results from TCRdb running MiXCR on the multiplex PCR reads. The sample includes a few hundred thousand distinct CDR3 sequences, roughly 16% of them seen just once. Specimen: blood. These receptors originate from a woman in her thirties or forties with Graves' ophthalmopathy.

This clonotype came up a few times. The chain has TRBV14 and TRBJ2-7; tentatively, D is TRBD2 (6 bases). The V end lost 1 base, the J end lost 3 bases, and 16 bases lay between the germline ends. The CDR3 covers 16 residues. Germline lookup yields CDR1 SGHDN and CDR2 FVKESK. In DNA form, the CDR3 reads TGTGCCAGCAGCCAAGGTTATGGCGGGGATGACTACGAGCAGTACTTC. Translation: CASSQGYGGDDYEQYF.

Ten or more counts support this clonotype. The chain combines TRBV5-1 with TRBJ1-2, with D possibly TRBD1 on 5 matching bases. V was cut by 4 bases and J by 5 bases, with 12 bases left in between. This CDR3 is built from 13 residues. The germline V gene has CDR1 SGHRS and CDR2 YFSETQ. The CDR3 protein is CASSIDSQYGYTF. The CDR3, as DNA: TGCGCCAGCAGCATTGACAGCCAATATGGCTACACCTTC.

V usage is TRBV30 and J usage is TRBJ2-1, with 9 bases lining up with TRBD2. The CDR3 sequence is 17 residues long. Germline V CDR1 and CDR2: GTSNPN, SVGIG (reference sequence). J lost 10 bases, V lost 0 bases, and 16 bases had no gene match. The CDR3 DNA reads as TGTGCCTGGAGTGTAGGGTTGTCTAGCGGGGTGAGGTGGGAGCAGTTCTTC. This codes for CAWSVGLSSGVRWEQFF.